Here is one T cell receptor (beta chain) with its context. Its matching antigen is unknown. The authors prepared UMI-labeled TRB cDNA libraries by 5' RACE. TCRdb reprocessed the 5' RACE reads and stores each CDR3 protein as one record, lacking DNA. The repertoire shows about 110,000 distinct CDR3 sequences; the top ten hold 0.35% to 0.4%. These data belong to a study of CXCR3-negative and CXCR3-positive naive CD8 T cells. General study findings and limits: When CXCR3-positive naive cells were set against CXCR3-negative naive cells, the former had more hydrophobic TRB CDR3s.

The receptor was derived from a human donor in good health. Some clones in this sample may be carry-over from other donors' samples. Sequencing was done on a sample of naive CXCR3+ CD8+ T cells from blood. Subset denoted: CD45RO-CCR7+CD27+CD95- naive CD8+ T cells expressing CXCR3 (TNR3+).

The CDR3 sequence: CASRLYVVAGSNYELYF. The rearrangement joins TRBV12-2 to TRBJ2-7; TCRdb selects TRBD2, and the lack of DNA leaves this call unchecked. TRBV12-2 is tagged as a pseudogene. The CDR3 extends over 17 amino acids.